What follows is one T cell receptor beta chain and its context. These data come from a study of circulating and synovial CD4+ cells in juvenile arthritis. The data were produced by immunoSEQ multiplex PCR, yet TCRdb's version contains in-frame clones alone and is incomplete. The table lists tens of thousands of clones, 95% of them singletons. This TCR came from a human donor with juvenile idiopathic arthritis. The sequencing input was CD4+ T cells from blood.

In DNA form, the CDR3 reads TGTGCCAGTAGCATGACTAGCGGGAGAACAGATACGCAGTATTTT. Translating gives CASSMTSGRTDTQYF. The gene calls are TRBV19 and TRBJ2-3; 12 bases align to TRBD2. Germline lookup yields CDR1 LNHDA and CDR2 SQIVND (reference sequence). The CDR3 length is 15 residues. V trimming: 6 bases; J trimming: 3 bases; junction bases outside the gene matches: 4.